This T cell receptor beta chain was identified in a study of cytomegalovirus exposure and HLA in healthy donors. Study observations and caveats: Previous analysis showed most TCR beta V segments were productive about 90% or about 30% of the time. Reportedly, TCR beta sequences accurately predicted HLA-A and HLA-B alleles in most subjects.

The CDR3 has 13 amino acids. Germline assignment: CDR1 MDHEN and CDR2 SYDVKM. V gave up 2 bases and J gave up 5 bases, with 9 bases separating them. PCR employed 60 Vbeta and 13 Jbeta primers. Using immunoSEQ multiplex PCR, the repertoire was profiled, and TCRdb retains in-frame clones only, with some absent. Here the sample spans 150,000 to 200,000 clones, 65% to 85% being singletons. Comments on this clone: Its antigen is undetermined.

Sequencing was performed on PBMCs. This sequence joins TRBV28 and TRBJ1-2; unclear D gene. The sequence was obtained from a male donor in good health and CMV-seronegative. The CDR3 DNA is TGTGCCAGCAGTTTAATTGGAGCTTATGGCTACACCTTC. This codes for CASSLIGAYGYTF.